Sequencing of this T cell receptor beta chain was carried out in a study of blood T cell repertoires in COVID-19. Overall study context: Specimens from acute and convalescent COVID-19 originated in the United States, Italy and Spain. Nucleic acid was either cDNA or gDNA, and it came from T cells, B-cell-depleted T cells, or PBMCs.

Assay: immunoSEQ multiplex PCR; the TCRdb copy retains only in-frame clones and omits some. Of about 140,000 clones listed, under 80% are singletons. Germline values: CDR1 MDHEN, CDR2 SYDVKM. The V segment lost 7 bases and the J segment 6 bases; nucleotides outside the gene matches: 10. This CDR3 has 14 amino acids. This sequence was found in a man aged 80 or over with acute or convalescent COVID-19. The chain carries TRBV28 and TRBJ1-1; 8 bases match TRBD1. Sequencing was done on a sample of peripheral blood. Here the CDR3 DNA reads TGTGCCAGCACCGAGGACAGGGTCCTGTCTGAAGCTTTCTTT. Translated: CASTEDRVLSEAFF. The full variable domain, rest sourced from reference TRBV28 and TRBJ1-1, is DVKVTQSSRYLVKRTGEKVFLECVQDMDHENMFWYRQDPGLGLRLIYFSYDVKMKEKGDIPEGYSVSREKKERFSLILESASTNQTSMYLCASTEDRVLSEAFFGQGTRLTVV.